This TCR beta chain appears in the sequencing data of a study of STAT5B mutations in CD4+ large granular lymphocyte leukemia (dated by TCRdb to 2022 to 2024). Study-wide context: Among the healthy controls, the CDR3 'QG' motif was associated with a particular HLA allele. The study compared the TCRbeta repertoires of patients with CD4+ T-cell large granular lymphocyte leukemia against the TCRbeta repertoires of healthy blood donors. Flow cytometry performed on FACSCanto II or FACSVerse showed that the purified fractions had more than 95% purity among lymphocytes.

General findings and caveats noted by the study authors: Compared with healthy CD4+ repertoires, CD4-sorted patient repertoires appeared more clonal, and this difference remained even after the putative leukemic clones were removed. Data were not HLA-matched; higher clonality in CD4+ versus CD8+ T-LGLL could reflect the relatively small sample size. Each patient's main leukemic clonotypes were private, but approximately 23% of these clonotypes showed up at low frequency in the non-leukemic repertoires of other patients. Enrichment of TRBV06-family usage was observed among the top patient clones (8/27) relative to healthy controls (2/35).

The CDR3 covers 15 residues, taking in both the cysteine and the phenylalanine. Only the CDR3 part of the read is kept: 45 bases, read in frame from the first base. V was cut back by 4 bases and J by 5 bases, leaving a gap of 18 bases between them. CDR1 SGHRS and CDR2 YFSETQ were looked up in the germline V gene. The healthy controls were some 36 blood donors, and the buffy coats of these donors were supplied by the Finnish Red Cross blood service. All TCR-sequenced material derived from peripheral blood: patient blood samples and healthy donor buffy coats. Ficoll-Hypaque gradient centrifugation was used to isolate peripheral blood mononuclear cells. Magnetic purification was used to isolate CD4+ cells from the buffy coats of the healthy controls. Genomic DNA was extracted using the Gentra Puregene Cell and Tissue kit, and a Qubit 2.0 fluorometer was used to quantify it. The immunoSEQ assay at survey resolution was used to sequence TCRbeta rearrangements from genomic DNA. Concerning the study's data processing: In the TCR sequencing data, the lowest productive clonotype frequency that could be detected was 2.59 x 10-5. Only productive TCRbeta rearrangements, defined as complete and in-frame sequences, were included in the analyses. The clonality of each sample was calculated as Simpson clonality in the immunoSEQ Analyzer version 3.0. Clones were binned by frequency as very rare, small, medium, large (1-20%) or hyperexpanded (>20%). Generation probabilities were estimated with OLGA 1.2.3, V-gene circos plots were made with VDJtools, specificities were looked up in VDJdb, and CDR3 motifs were identified with GLIPH. TCRdb provides this immuneACCESS table in a form limited to in-frame rearrangements. Some clones are lacking; in checked studies, under half of them reflect an unresolved V gene, and why the rest are absent is not known. The V and J calls and the clone size are those of that table, but D and trimming were determined from the DNA. The sample table contains tens of thousands of clones; only one count was recorded for 74% of them. 0.8% to 1.2% of the sample is taken by the ten largest.

A note on this clone: It lacks a known antigen. Base quality data are lacking; no much larger clone is found one base away.

The sequencing input was CD4+ T cells from blood buffy coats. The chain couples TRBV5-1 to TRBJ2-5, with TRBD1 tentatively as D gene (7 bases match). This receptor was identified in a human donor in good health. The CDR3 amino acid sequence is: CASSRVEGALETQYF. The nucleotide sequence reads TGCGCCAGCAGCCGGGTGGAGGGGGCGCTGGAGACCCAGTACTTC.